The 25 T cell receptor beta chains below all came from one sample that was sequenced in a study of human T cells and chemical hapten exposure. Unfractionated whole blood yielded the extracted total RNA. TCRdb fed the 5' RACE reads into MiXCR, producing one record per CDR3 protein. Among about 81,000 distinct CDR3 sequences listed, approximately 8% were seen once. The receptors stem from a male donor in good health.

V is TRBV11-2 and J is TRBJ2-5; the D call may be TRBD1 or TRBD2 (5 bases each). CDR1 is SGHAT, CDR2 FQNNGV, per germline. The length of the CDR3 is 15 residues. V was clipped by 1 base and J by 4 bases, with 13 bases between them. CDR3 residues: CASSLVSGARETQYF. CDR3 in DNA: TGTGCCAGCAGCTTAGTGTCCGGGGCTCGAGAGACCCAGTACTTC.

The chain couples TRBV7-2 to TRBJ1-6, with a weak D call TRBD1 (5 bases). The length of the CDR3 is 13 residues. Trimming left V 5 bases short and J 7 bases short, with 9 bases between. The germline gives CDR1 SGHTA, CDR2 FQGNSA. This chain's CDR3 is CASSPGRNSPLHF. CDR3 coding DNA: TGTGCCAGCAGCCCGGGACGCAATTCACCCCTCCACTTT.

The chain combines TRBV3-1 with TRBJ1-6, with D tentatively TRBD1 (6 bases). Germline CDR1 reads LGHDT; CDR2 reads YNNKEL (reference sequence). The CDR3 has 15 residues. V lost 0 bases and J 7 bases, leaving 10 bases between the germline ends. The CDR3 region is CASSQEGGGNSPLHF. CDR3 nucleotide sequence: TGTGCCAGCAGCCAAGAAGGGGGTGGCAATTCACCCCTCCACTTT.

This clonotype showed up many times. J is TRBJ1-6 and V is TRBV10-2; perhaps TRBD1 as D (6 bases). Trimming took off 4 bases at V and 6 bases at J, with 13 bases between the two ends. CDR3 length equals 15 residues. CDR1 is WSHSY and CDR2 is SAAADI in the germline V gene. The chain's CDR3 is CASSVGGSGNSPLHF. DNA for the CDR3: TGCGCCAGCAGTGTTGGGGGCTCCGGTAATTCACCCCTCCACTTT.

The chain recombines TRBV20-1 with TRBJ1-6; a weak D match, TRBD1 (5 bases). The CDR3 is 14 amino acids. Deletions cut 0 bases from V and 15 bases from J, with 18 bases between. CDR1 and CDR2 from the germline V gene are DFQATT and SNEGSKA (reference sequence). The CDR3 region has the DNA TGCAGTGCTAGAGATATAGGGGCTTCCGTGGACCTCCACTTT. It codes for CSARDIGASVDLHF.

This clonotype was counted many times. The J gene is TRBJ2-6, the V gene TRBV7-3; D not certain. V was pared by 5 bases and J by 0 bases, with 11 bases between. This CDR3 is 16 amino acids long. The germline V gene encodes CDR1 SGHTA and CDR2 FQGTGA. CDR3 nucleotide sequence: TGTGCCAGCAGCCCCGGACCCAGCTCTGGGGCCAACGTCCTGACTTTC. It encodes CASSPGPSSGANVLTF.

This clonotype was observed at least ten times. V usage is TRBV27 and J usage is TRBJ2-1; TRBD1 is a possible D gene (5 bases). The V end lost 3 bases, the J end lost 7 bases, and 7 bases lay between the germline ends. From germline, CDR1 is MNHEY and CDR2 SMNVEV (reference sequence). CDR3 length equals 12 residues. CDR3 amino acids: CASSFRGNEQFF. Written as DNA, the CDR3 is TGTGCCAGCAGTTTTAGGGGTAATGAGCAGTTCTTC.

A few counts support this clonotype. The genes are TRBV27 and TRBJ1-1; possibly TRBD1 for D (5 bases). Germline CDR1 is MNHEY and CDR2 is SMNVEV (reference sequence). This CDR3 spans 15 amino acids. Trimming took 8 bases from V and 1 from J, leaving 17 bases between them. In nucleotides, the CDR3 is TGTGCCAGCCTACAGGCCGGGACGGAGAACACTGAAGCTTTCTTT. The encoded protein is CASLQAGTENTEAFF.

This clonotype was detected ten times or more. The chain links TRBV3-1 to TRBJ2-1, with D possibly being TRBD2 (5 bases). Germline CDR1 reads LGHDT; CDR2 reads YNNKEL (reference sequence). This CDR3 has 12 residues. V was clipped by 1 base and J by 9 bases, with 7 bases between them. The CDR3 sequence is CASSQGAGEQFF. DNA of the CDR3: TGTGCCAGCAGCCAAGGGGCGGGTGAGCAGTTCTTC.

This clonotype was seen only a few times. The chain couples TRBV18 to TRBJ2-5; D ambiguous. V gave up 3 bases and J gave up 0 bases, with 11 bases separating them. Germline V gene sequence: CDR1 KGHSH, CDR2 LQKENI. This CDR3 comprises 15 residues. CDR3 region: CASSPGFSHQETQYF. Here the CDR3 DNA reads TGTGCCAGCTCACCGGGGTTTAGTCACCAAGAGACCCAGTACTTC.

This clonotype was observed many times. CDR3 sequence (DNA): TGCAGTGCTGCTACTCCGGGACAGGGGTCCACAGATACGCAGTATTTT. This translates into CSAATPGQGSTDTQYF. This rearrangement joins TRBV20-1 to TRBJ2-3, with 10 bases aligning to TRBD1. This CDR3 is 16 amino acids long. V trimming: 5 bases; J trimming: 2 bases; junction bases outside the gene matches: 10. CDR1 and CDR2 (germline): DFQATT, SNEGSKA (reference sequence).

With respect to this clonotype: A much bigger clone sits one base away, suggesting this may be a read error. This chain connects TRBV12-3 or TRBV12-4 to TRBJ1-4, with 9 bases lining up with TRBD1. The V segment lost 10 bases and the J segment 5 bases; nucleotides outside the gene matches: 11. The CDR3 consists of 15 residues. In DNA, the CDR3 is TGTGCCAACAGGCGGACAGGGGCGGGGAATGAAAAACTGTTTTTT. It encodes CANRRTGAGNEKLFF.

The chain links TRBV19 to TRBJ1-5; D may be TRBD1 (6 bases). CDR1 LNHDA and CDR2 SQIVND come from the germline V gene (reference sequence). The CDR3 consists of 17 residues. Trimming stripped 3 bases from V and 0 bases from J, with 15 bases between. The CDR3: CASSIGTLKYSNQPQHF. CDR3 nucleotide sequence: TGTGCCAGTAGTATTGGGACACTAAAATATAGCAATCAGCCCCAGCATTTT.

The table lists this clonotype with many counts. The gene calls are TRBV29-1 and TRBJ2-5, with 12 positions matching TRBD2. V trimming: 4 bases; J trimming: 5 bases; junction bases outside the gene matches: 5. Germline-derived CDR1 and CDR2 are SQVTM and ANQGSEA. The CDR3 has 14 amino acids. CDR3 nucleotides: TGCAGCGTTGCGACTAGCGGGAGATTCGAGACCCAGTACTTC. Protein: CSVATSGRFETQYF. Full variable domain (rest looked up from reference TRBV29-1 and TRBJ2-5): SAVISQKPSRDICQRGTSLTIQCQVDSQVTMMFWYRQQPGQSLTLIATANQGSEATYESGFVIDKFPISRPNLTFSTLTVSNMSPEDSSIYLCSVATSGRFETQYFGPGTRLLVL.

Here the CDR3 DNA reads TGTCGTCTTTTAGGACAGGCTGGGGATACGCAGTATTTT. Encoded protein: CRLLGQAGDTQYF. V gene TRBV21-1 combines with J gene TRBJ2-3; the table names TRBD1, a call not compared with the DNA. TRBV21-1 is a known pseudogene. The CDR3 is 13 residues long.

The chain has TRBV11-2 and TRBJ1-1; D may be TRBD1 (5 bases). The V end lost 1 base, the J end lost 10 bases, and 13 bases lay between the germline ends. The CDR3 runs to 13 residues. In germline, CDR1 is SGHAT, CDR2 FQNNGV. The CDR3 DNA is TGTGCCAGCAGCTTAGCGGTACAGGTTGGAGCTTTCTTT. The encoded protein is CASSLAVQVGAFF.

V gene TRBV20-1 combines with J gene TRBJ2-1, with a weak D call TRBD2 (5 bases). Germline CDR1 and CDR2: DFQATT and SNEGSKA (reference sequence). The ends were cut back, 1 base at V and 0 bases at J, with 7 bases in the middle. There are 14 residues in the CDR3. In DNA form, the CDR3 reads TGCAGTGCTAGAGTTCGGGGCTCCTACAATGAGCAGTTCTTC. Its protein is CSARVRGSYNEQFF.

This clonotype was observed at least ten times. The chain recombines TRBV5-1 with TRBJ2-1; 7 bases align to TRBD2. CDR3 size: 14 residues. The trim removed 4 bases at V and 3 bases at J, leaving 4 bases unmatched. Germline CDR1 is SGHRS and CDR2 is YFSETQ. CDR3 bases: TGCGCCAGCAGCCTCCTAGCGGTCTACAATGAGCAGTTCTTC. It is translated as CASSLLAVYNEQFF.

This chain connects TRBV5-6 to TRBJ1-5; weak D call: TRBD1 (5 bases). The germline CDR1 and CDR2 sequences are SGHDT and YYEEEE. Trimming cost V 2 bases and J 3 bases, with 30 bases left between them. The length of the CDR3 is 21 residues. The CDR3, as DNA: TGTGCCAGCAGCTTCACTAGAGGCAGGGCGCCAAGTAGGGGCCTCAATCAGCCCCAGCATTTT. This sequence encodes CASSFTRGRAPSRGLNQPQHF.

This clonotype was seen many times. The rearrangement links TRBV5-4 to TRBJ2-2, with 14 bases lining up with TRBD2. This CDR3 spans 20 amino acids. Germline V gene lookup returns CDR1 SGHNT and CDR2 YYREEE (reference sequence). The ends lost 4 bases at V and 5 bases at J; junction bases unmatched: 16. CDR3 nucleotides: TGTGCCAGCAGCCCCCGTGGACTAGCGGGGGGTTCAGGTCCTACCGGGGAGCTGTTTTTT. Protein product: CASSPRGLAGGSGPTGELFF.

This clonotype was counted between two and nine times. The genes are TRBV5-1 and TRBJ1-1, with D unclear. Trimming pared 2 bases from V and 6 bases from J, leaving 17 bases between. Germline CDR1 SGHRS, CDR2 YFSETQ. The CDR3 runs to 15 residues. Here the CDR3 DNA reads TGCGCCAGCAGCTTCGTGGGCCCCCCGGACGCTGAAGCTTTCTTT. This encodes CASSFVGPPDAEAFF.

The chain recombines TRBV7-2 with TRBJ2-7, with TRBD1 as a possible D gene (6 bases). This CDR3 has 17 amino acids. CDR1 and CDR2 (germline): SGHTA, FQGNSA. With 5 bases removed from V and 3 bases from J, the gap between germline ends came to 23 bases. The DNA of the CDR3 is TGTGCCAGCAGCCATCCTAGGACAGCGCCAACCTTCTACGAGCAGTACTTC. This encodes CASSHPRTAPTFYEQYF.

The V call is TRBV6-5, the J call TRBJ2-1, with unresolved D. The CDR3 loop spans 15 amino acids. V dropped 5 bases and J dropped 8 bases, with 19 bases sitting between them. Germline-derived CDR1 and CDR2 are MNHEY and SVGAGI. The CDR3 sequence is CASSVDGKYSDEQFF. CDR3 DNA: TGTGCCAGCAGTGTTGATGGTAAATACAGCGATGAGCAGTTCTTC.

This clonotype was counted many times. J is TRBJ2-1 and V is TRBV12-3 or TRBV12-4, with 10 bases lining up with TRBD2. V lost 7 bases and J lost 7; bases outside the gene matches: 7. This CDR3 has 14 residues. CDR3 in DNA: TGTGCCAGCAACATACGACTAGCGGGTAATGAGCAGTTCTTC. This translates into CASNIRLAGNEQFF.

This clonotype appeared many times. The CDR3: CASSSWTGTTDTQYF. The CDR3 DNA is TGTGCCAGCAGTTCCTGGACGGGTACCACAGATACGCAGTATTTT. This rearrangement joins TRBV12-3 or TRBV12-4 to TRBJ2-3; D call uncertain. Trimming shortened V by 4 bases and J by 2 bases, and 13 bases separated the two germline ends. This CDR3 comprises 15 residues.